This TCR beta chain was obtained from a study of post-analysis software for immune sequencing data. This clonotype was found once. What it binds is not known. Study outcomes and limitations: Relative to controls, patients with multiple sclerosis showed significantly lower normalized Chao1 diversity. In patients, TRBV5-6, TRBV5-1 and TRBV20-1 belonged to roughly 5 TRBV segments found more frequently than in controls.

The CDR3 extends over 14 amino acids. The V and J ends lost 6 bases and 5 bases, in that order; junction bases with no gene match: 7. Per germline, CDR1 MGHRA and CDR2 YSYEKL. Unique molecular identifiers were carried by the TCR beta cDNA libraries. TCRdb redid the calling of the PCR reads with MiXCR, one entry per CDR3 protein. The sample contains approximately 630,000 distinct CDR3 sequences, 55% to 60% of which appear only once. This receptor was identified in a girl between 2 and 10 years old with multiple sclerosis. The sequenced material came from blood. The V gene is TRBV4-1, the J gene TRBJ2-1, with 7 bases lining up with TRBD2. The CDR3 reads CASRQASGNNEQFF. The CDR3 region has the DNA TGCGCCAGCAGACAGGCTAGCGGTAACAATGAGCAGTTCTTC.